These 18 T cell receptor beta chains came from one sample sequenced in a study of T cells in Graves' hyperthyroidism and ophthalmopathy. RNA transcripts yielded amplified TCR beta CDR3 regions. The HTBI set primed first-round TCR CDR3 RT-PCR. TCRdb re-analysed the multiplex PCR reads in MiXCR, keeping a single row per CDR3 protein. The repertoire includes more than 500,000 distinct CDR3 sequences, 15% to 20% of them detected once, and 3.5% to 4% sits in the top ten. Sequenced input: blood. All receptors derive from a woman aged 25 to 39 with Graves' hyperthyroidism.

This clonotype appeared a few times. This chain links TRBV15 with TRBJ1-5, with a weak D call TRBD1 (6 bases). The length of the CDR3 is 15 residues. The germline gives CDR1 LNHNV, CDR2 YYDKDF (reference sequence). V was shortened by 0 bases and J by 5 bases, with 11 bases between the two germline ends. The CDR3 nucleotides read TGTGCCACCAGCAGAGATGGTAAGGGGGATCAGCCCCAGCATTTT. Translated: CATSRDGKGDQPQHF.

Many counts were recorded for this clonotype. V usage is TRBV7-2 and J usage is TRBJ2-2, with 8 bases that match TRBD1. V dropped 5 bases and J dropped 4; count of bases not matched to a gene: 6. Germline V gene lookup returns CDR1 SGHTA and CDR2 FQGNSA. This CDR3 comprises 15 residues. CDR3 in amino acids: CASSPDRVATGELFF. DNA for the CDR3: TGTGCCAGCAGCCCGGACAGGGTCGCCACCGGGGAGCTGTTTTTT.

A few counts support this clonotype. This chain connects TRBV9 to TRBJ2-3, with no clear D. The germline V gene has CDR1 SGDLS and CDR2 YYNGEE. Trimming took 0 bases from V and 4 from J, leaving 9 bases between them. The CDR3 is made up of 14 amino acids. In nucleotides, the CDR3 is TGTGCCAGCAGCGTAGGGGGAAAGGCAGATACGCAGTATTTT. Translated: CASSVGGKADTQYF.

This chain uses TRBV7-8 with TRBJ2-2; D not certain. CDR1 SGHVS and CDR2 FQNEAQ come from the germline V gene. CDR3 length: 14 amino acids. Trimming left V 6 bases short and J 0 bases short, with 8 bases between. The CDR3 sequence is CASRSDPNTGELFF. Written as DNA, the CDR3 is TGTGCCAGCAGAAGCGACCCGAACACCGGGGAGCTGTTTTTT. The whole variable domain, filled in from reference TRBV7-8 and TRBJ2-2, reads GAGVSQSPRYKVAKRGQDVALRCDPISGHVSLFWYQQALGQGPEFLTYFQNEAQLDKSGLPSDRFFAERPEGSVSTLKIQRTQQEDSAVYLCASRSDPNTGELFFGEGSRLTVL.

In this sample, this clonotype turned up a few times. The chain is built from TRBV20-1 and TRBJ1-1; 8 nucleotides match TRBD1. Germline trimming cut 1 base from V and 5 bases from J; bases unmatched to any gene: 9. The germline V gene has CDR1 DFQATT and CDR2 SNEGSKA (reference sequence). This CDR3 comprises 15 residues. The CDR3 here is CSARGSAGGGTEAFF. The DNA for the CDR3 is TGCAGTGCTAGAGGCTCGGCAGGGGGCGGGACTGAAGCTTTCTTT.

The CDR3 nucleotides read TGTGCTAGTGGTACGACGGAGGTAGCTTTCTTT. Translated: CASGTTEVAFF. The chain recombines TRBV12-5 with TRBJ1-1; D unclear. There are 11 residues in the CDR3. CDR1 is LGHNT, CDR2 FRNRAP, per germline. With 5 bases removed from V and 10 bases from J, the gap between germline ends came to 11 bases.

The gene calls are TRBV20-1 and TRBJ2-5; no definite D call. The CDR3 covers 10 residues. Trimming shortened V by 5 bases and J by 3 bases, and 4 bases separated the two germline ends. The germline V gene has CDR1 DFQATT and CDR2 SNEGSKA (reference sequence). CDR3 DNA: TGCAGTGCTTTAGAAGAGACCCAGTACTTC. This encodes CSALEETQYF.

Ten or more counts support this clonotype. The chain is built from TRBV7-2 and TRBJ2-1; 7 bases agree with TRBD2. The CDR3 runs 16 residues. The germline V gene has CDR1 SGHTA and CDR2 FQGNSA. V shed 0 bases and J 2 bases; nucleotides not matched to a gene: 4. The CDR3 is CASSLAAGDPYNEQFF. CDR3 bases: TGTGCCAGCAGCTTAGCGGCGGGGGATCCCTACAATGAGCAGTTCTTC.

This clonotype was counted ten times or more. This chain uses TRBV11-2 with TRBJ2-1, with D unclear. Germline V gives CDR1 SGHAT, CDR2 FQNNGV. The CDR3 is made up of 15 amino acids. V lost 1 base and J lost 7, with 14 bases in between. This CDR3 is CASSLVSQLGNEQFF. DNA of the CDR3: TGTGCCAGCAGCTTAGTGAGCCAGTTGGGGAATGAGCAGTTCTTC.

This clonotype came up many times. The chain is built from TRBV6-1 and TRBJ2-3, with D unresolved. The CDR3 is 14 residues long. V gave up 6 bases and J gave up 0 bases, with 10 bases separating them. The germline CDR1 and CDR2 sequences are MNHNS and SASEGT. The CDR3 DNA is TGTGCCAGCAGGGAGCTTTCTAGCACAGATACGCAGTATTTT. Translation: CASRELSSTDTQYF.

Note on this clonotype: A single base separates this from a much larger clone, so it may be a read error. The CDR3 nucleotides read TGTGCCAGTAGTTCCGAGGCGGGAGGCCACTACGAGCAGTACTTC. Its translation: CASSSEAGGHYEQYF. The rearrangement links TRBV19 to TRBJ2-7; the match to TRBD2 covers 8 bases. After removal of 5 bases from V and 3 bases from J, the junction contained 9 bases not matched to a gene. From germline, CDR1 is LNHDA and CDR2 SQIVND (reference sequence). The CDR3 runs 15 residues.

This clonotype has ten or more counts. V gene TRBV28 combines with J gene TRBJ2-7; no definite D call. V lost 3 bases and J 3 bases, leaving 6 bases between the germline ends. Looked up from germline, CDR1 is MDHEN and CDR2 is SYDVKM. The CDR3 consists of 12 residues. The CDR3 sequence is CASSFGYYEQYF. The CDR3 DNA reads as TGTGCCAGCAGTTTCGGTTACTACGAGCAGTACTTC. The full variable domain, in which reference TRBV28 and TRBJ2-7 provide the parts outside the CDR3, is DVKVTQSSRYLVKRTGEKVFLECVQDMDHENMFWYRQDPGLGLRLIYFSYDVKMKEKGDIPEGYSVSREKKERFSLILESASTNQTSMYLCASSFGYYEQYFGPGTRLTVT.

The chain links TRBV12-3 or TRBV12-4 to TRBJ2-3, with D tentatively TRBD1 (5 bases). The V and J ends lost 2 bases and 2 bases respectively, with 11 bases between them. The CDR3 is 15 amino acids. The CDR3 bases are TGTGCCAGCAGTTTATATCTGGACACCACAGATACGCAGTATTTT. It translates to CASSLYLDTTDTQYF.

At least ten counts were recorded for this clonotype. The chain employs TRBV28 and TRBJ2-2; 12 nucleotides align to TRBD2. This CDR3 contains 18 residues. The J segment lost 7 bases and the V segment lost 6 bases, leaving 15 bases of the junction unmatched. The germline V gene encodes CDR1 MDHEN and CDR2 SYDVKM. The DNA for the CDR3 is TGTGCCAGCAGACTTACGGGGCTAGCGGGAGGGCCTGTCGGGGAGCTGTTTTTT. This translates into CASRLTGLAGGPVGELFF.

With respect to this clonotype: With a much larger clone just one base away, this may be a read error. The gene calls are TRBV6-6 and TRBJ2-7; D possibly uses TRBD1 or TRBD2 (6 bases each). The germline V gene has CDR1 MNHNY and CDR2 SVGAGI (reference sequence). This CDR3 is built from 14 residues. This CDR3 reads CASSYSGGAYGQYF. The CDR3 bases are TGTGCCAGCAGTTACTCCGGGGGCGCCTACGGGCAGTACTTC.

The table lists this clonotype with a few counts. This chain links TRBV6-1 with TRBJ2-2; unclear D gene. The CDR3 is 12 residues long. Germline-derived CDR1 and CDR2 are MNHNS and SASEGT. V lost 2 bases to trimming and J lost 5 bases, with 3 bases between them. CDR3 bases: TGTGCCAGCAGTGAAATGACCGGGGAGCTGTTTTTT. Protein: CASSEMTGELFF.

This clonotype has ten or more counts. The chain is built from TRBV24-1 and TRBJ2-2; D gene unclear. V was shortened by 9 bases and J by 2 bases, with 9 bases between the two germline ends. This CDR3 is built from 13 residues. The germline V gene encodes CDR1 KGHDR and CDR2 SFDVKD. CDR3 sequence reads: CATEAKNTGELFF. The CDR3, as DNA: TGTGCCACCGAAGCCAAAAACACCGGGGAGCTGTTTTTT.

The table lists this clonotype with many counts. This chain joins TRBV20-1 and TRBJ2-3, with 9 bases lining up with TRBD2. There are 14 residues in the CDR3. Germline V gives CDR1 DFQATT, CDR2 SNEGSKA (reference sequence). The ends lost 3 bases at V and 2 bases at J; junction bases unmatched: 3. The CDR3 sequence: CSASEREDTDTQYF. The DNA for the CDR3 is TGCAGTGCTAGTGAGCGGGAGGACACAGATACGCAGTATTTT.